This T cell receptor beta chain emerged from a study of naive and memory T cell subsets. Study-wide results and limits: This RNA-based method may be sensitive to activation-related transcript changes.

A UMI-containing oligonucleotide was joined by 3' ligation to the TCR cDNA template. Reverse transcription used DNase-treated unsorted total RNA, aiming for roughly 1 to 1,100 ng. With regard to this clonotype: Its antigen remains unidentified.

Ligated cDNA underwent four rounds of PCR with nested alpha and beta constant region primers and SP2. For blood and skin samples, reverse transcription used TCR alpha and beta constant primers. TCRdb used MiXCR to reprocess the 5' RACE reads, holding one entry per CDR3 protein. The sample lists some 60,000 distinct CDR3 sequences, more than 6.5% occurring once. The CDR3 runs to 19 residues. V shed 3 bases and J 2 bases; nucleotides not matched to a gene: 13. CDR1 is SGHRS, CDR2 YFSETQ, per germline. This rearrangement joins TRBV5-1 to TRBJ2-5; 13 nucleotides agree with TRBD2. The sequence derives from a female donor in good health. The CDR3 sequence: CASSSRLAGGDTTQETQYF. CDR3 sequence (DNA): TGCGCCAGCAGCTCCCGACTAGCGGGGGGCGACACCACTCAAGAGACCCAGTACTTC.